This TCR beta chain was retrieved from a study of CD8 T cells in ankylosing spondylitis. TCRdb used MiXCR to reprocess the 5' RACE reads, holding one entry per CDR3 protein. The profile shows roughly 64,000 distinct CDR3 sequences, 6.2% of them singletons. This clonotype was seen many times. Sequenced input: synovial fluid, either unsorted or a sorted T cell fraction (not recorded which). This receptor was identified in a male donor with ankylosing spondylitis.

This chain's CDR3 is CASSEQGITGELFF. In nucleotides, the CDR3 is TGTGCCAGCAGTGAGCAGGGGATCACCGGGGAGCTGTTTTTT. This chain uses TRBV25-1 with TRBJ2-2; perhaps TRBD1 as D (6 bases). This CDR3 spans 14 amino acids. Per the germline V gene, CDR1 is MGHDK and CDR2 is SYGVNS. V lost 3 bases and J lost 4, with 9 bases in between. The complete variable domain, with remaining parts taken from reference TRBV25-1 and TRBJ2-2, reads EADIYQTPRYLVIGTGKKITLECSQTMGHDKMYWYQQDPGMELHLIHYSYGVNSTEKGDLSSESTVSRIRTEHFPLTLESARPSHTSQYLCASSEQGITGELFFGEGSRLTVL.